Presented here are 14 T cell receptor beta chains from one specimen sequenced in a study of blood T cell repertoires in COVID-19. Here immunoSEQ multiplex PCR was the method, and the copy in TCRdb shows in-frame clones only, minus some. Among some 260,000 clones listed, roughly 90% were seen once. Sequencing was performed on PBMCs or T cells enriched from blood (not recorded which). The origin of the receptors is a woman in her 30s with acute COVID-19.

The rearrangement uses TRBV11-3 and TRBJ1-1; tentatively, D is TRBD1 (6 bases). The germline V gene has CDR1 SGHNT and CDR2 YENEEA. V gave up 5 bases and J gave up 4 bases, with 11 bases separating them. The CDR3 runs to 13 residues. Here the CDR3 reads CASSLQGFTEAFF. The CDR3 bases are TGTGCCAGCAGCCTGCAGGGGTTCACTGAAGCTTTCTTT.

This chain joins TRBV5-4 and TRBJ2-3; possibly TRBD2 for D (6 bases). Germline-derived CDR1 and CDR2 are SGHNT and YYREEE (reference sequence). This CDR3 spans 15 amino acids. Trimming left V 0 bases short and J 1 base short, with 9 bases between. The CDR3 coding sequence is TGTGCCAGCAGCTTGGTTTCGGGAGGCACAGATACGCAGTATTTT. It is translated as CASSLVSGGTDTQYF.

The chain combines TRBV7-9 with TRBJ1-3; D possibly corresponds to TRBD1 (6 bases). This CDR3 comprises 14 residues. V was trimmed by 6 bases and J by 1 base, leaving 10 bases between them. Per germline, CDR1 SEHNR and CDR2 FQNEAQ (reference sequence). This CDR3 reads CASRKGGSGNTIYF. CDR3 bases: TGTGCCAGCAGAAAAGGGGGATCTGGAAACACCATATATTTT. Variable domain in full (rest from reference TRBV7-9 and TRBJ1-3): DTGVSQNPRHKITKRGQNVTFRCDPISEHNRLYWYRQTLGQGPEFLTYFQNEAQLEKSRLLSDRFSAERPKGSFSTLEIQRTEQGDSAMYLCASRKGGSGNTIYFGEGSWLTVV.

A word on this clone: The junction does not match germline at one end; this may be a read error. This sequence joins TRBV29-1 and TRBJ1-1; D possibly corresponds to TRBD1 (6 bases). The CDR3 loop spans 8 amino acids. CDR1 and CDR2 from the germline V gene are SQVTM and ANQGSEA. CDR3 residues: CSVEGASF. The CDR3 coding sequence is TGCAGCGTTGAGGGGGCGTCCTTT.

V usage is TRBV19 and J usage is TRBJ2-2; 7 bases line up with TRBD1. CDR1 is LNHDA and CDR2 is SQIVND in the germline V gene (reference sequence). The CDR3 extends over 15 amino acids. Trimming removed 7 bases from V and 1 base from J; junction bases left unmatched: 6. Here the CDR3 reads CASNEGGWNTGELFF. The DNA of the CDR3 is TGTGCCAGTAACGAAGGGGGCTGGAACACCGGGGAGCTGTTTTTT.

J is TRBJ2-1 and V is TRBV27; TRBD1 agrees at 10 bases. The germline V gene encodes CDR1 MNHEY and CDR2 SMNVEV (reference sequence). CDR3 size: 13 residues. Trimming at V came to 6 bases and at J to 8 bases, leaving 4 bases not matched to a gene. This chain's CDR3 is CASRGQGTDEQFF. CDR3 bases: TGTGCCAGCAGGGGACAGGGGACCGATGAGCAGTTCTTC.

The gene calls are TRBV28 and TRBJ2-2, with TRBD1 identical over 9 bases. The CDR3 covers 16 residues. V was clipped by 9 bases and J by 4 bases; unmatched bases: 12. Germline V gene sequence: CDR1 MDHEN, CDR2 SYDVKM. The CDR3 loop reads CASFPRDRVFTGELFF. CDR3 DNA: TGTGCCAGTTTCCCCCGGGACAGGGTGTTCACCGGGGAGCTGTTTTTT.

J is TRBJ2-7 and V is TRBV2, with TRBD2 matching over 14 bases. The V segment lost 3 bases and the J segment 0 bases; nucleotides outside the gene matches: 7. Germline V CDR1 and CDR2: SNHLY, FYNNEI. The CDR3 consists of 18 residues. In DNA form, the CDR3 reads TGTGCCAGCAGTGAGGGACTAGCGGGGGCCCTTAGCTCCTACGAGCAGTACTTC. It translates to CASSEGLAGALSSYEQYF.

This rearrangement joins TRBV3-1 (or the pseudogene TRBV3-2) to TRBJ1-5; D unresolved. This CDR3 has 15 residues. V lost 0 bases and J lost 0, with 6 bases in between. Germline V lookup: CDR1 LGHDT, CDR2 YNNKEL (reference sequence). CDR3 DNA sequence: TGTGCCAGCAGCCAAGATATCGGTAGCAATCAGCCCCAGCATTTT. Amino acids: CASSQDIGSNQPQHF.

CDR3 region: CATSRDHGTANEKLFF. The CDR3 DNA is TGTGCCACCAGCAGAGATCATGGGACAGCTAATGAAAAACTGTTTTTT. The V and J genes are TRBV15 and TRBJ1-4; 7 bases are a match to TRBD1. The CDR3 length is 16 residues. V dropped 0 bases and J dropped 3; count of bases not matched to a gene: 4. Germline V gives CDR1 LNHNV, CDR2 YYDKDF (reference sequence).

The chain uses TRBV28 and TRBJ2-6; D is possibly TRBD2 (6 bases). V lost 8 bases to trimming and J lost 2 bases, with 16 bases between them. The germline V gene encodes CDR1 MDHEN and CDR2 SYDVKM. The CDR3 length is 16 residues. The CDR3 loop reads CASFGGESAGANVLTF. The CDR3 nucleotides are TGTGCCAGCTTCGGAGGGGAGAGTGCTGGGGCCAACGTCCTGACTTTC.

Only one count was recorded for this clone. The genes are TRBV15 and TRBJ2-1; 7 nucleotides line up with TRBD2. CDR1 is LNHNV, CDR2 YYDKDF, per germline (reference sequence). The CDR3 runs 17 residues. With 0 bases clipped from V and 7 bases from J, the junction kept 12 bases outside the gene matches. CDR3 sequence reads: CATSRDPPGGVKNEQFF. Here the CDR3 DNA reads TGTGCCACCAGCAGAGATCCTCCGGGGGGAGTCAAAAATGAGCAGTTCTTC.

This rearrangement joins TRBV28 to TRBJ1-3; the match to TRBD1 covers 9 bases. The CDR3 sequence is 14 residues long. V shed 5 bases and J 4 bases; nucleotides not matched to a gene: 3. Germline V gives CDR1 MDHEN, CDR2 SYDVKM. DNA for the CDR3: TGTGCCAGCAGTCAGGGACAGGGAGGAAACACCATATATTTT. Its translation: CASSQGQGGNTIYF.

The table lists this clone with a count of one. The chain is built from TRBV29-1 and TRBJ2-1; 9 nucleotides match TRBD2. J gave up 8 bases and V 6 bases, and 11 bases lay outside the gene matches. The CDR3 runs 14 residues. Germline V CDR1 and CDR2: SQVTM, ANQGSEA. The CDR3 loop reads CSVQDWRGGYEQFF. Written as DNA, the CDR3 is TGCAGCGTCCAGGACTGGCGGGGGGGTTATGAGCAGTTCTTC.